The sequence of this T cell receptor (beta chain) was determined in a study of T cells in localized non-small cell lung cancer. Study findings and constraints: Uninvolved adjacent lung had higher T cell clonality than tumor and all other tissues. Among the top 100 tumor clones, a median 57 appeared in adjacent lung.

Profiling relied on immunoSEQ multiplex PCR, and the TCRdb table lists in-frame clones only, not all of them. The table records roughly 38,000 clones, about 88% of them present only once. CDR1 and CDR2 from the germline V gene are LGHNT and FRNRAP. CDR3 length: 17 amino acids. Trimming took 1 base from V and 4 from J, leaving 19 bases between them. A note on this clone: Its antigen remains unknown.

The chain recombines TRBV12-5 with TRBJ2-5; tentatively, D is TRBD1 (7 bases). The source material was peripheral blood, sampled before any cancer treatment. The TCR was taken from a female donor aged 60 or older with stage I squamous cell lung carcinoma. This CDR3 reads CASGLGAGGRSLETQYF. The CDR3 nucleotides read TGTGCTAGTGGTTTGGGAGCAGGGGGGAGATCTTTAGAGACCCAGTACTTC. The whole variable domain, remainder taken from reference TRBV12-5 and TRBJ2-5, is DARVTQTPRHKVTEMGQEVTMRCQPILGHNTVFWYRQTMMQGLELLAYFRNRAPLDDSGMPKDRFSAEMPDATLATLKIQPSEPRDSAVYFCASGLGAGGRSLETQYFGPGTRLLVL.